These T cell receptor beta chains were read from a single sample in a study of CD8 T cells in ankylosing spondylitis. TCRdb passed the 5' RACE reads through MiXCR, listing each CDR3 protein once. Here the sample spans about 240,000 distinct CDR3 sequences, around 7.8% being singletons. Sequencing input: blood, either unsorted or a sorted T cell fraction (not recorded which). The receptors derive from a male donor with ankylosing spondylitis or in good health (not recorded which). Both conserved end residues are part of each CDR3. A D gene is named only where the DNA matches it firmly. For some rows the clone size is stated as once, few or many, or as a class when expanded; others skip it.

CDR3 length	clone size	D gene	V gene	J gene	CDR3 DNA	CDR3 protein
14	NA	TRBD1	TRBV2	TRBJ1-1	TGTGCCAGCAGTGGTGGGACAGGGTGGACTGAAGCTTTCTTT	CASSGGTGWTEAFF
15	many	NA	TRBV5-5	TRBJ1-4	TGTGCCAGCAGCTGGAGAGGGGGACGGGCTGAAAAACTGTTTTTT	CASSWRGGRAEKLFF
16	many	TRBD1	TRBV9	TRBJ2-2	TGTGCCAGCAGCGCGAGGACAGGGGCGGGCACCGGGGAGCTGTTTTTT	CASSARTGAGTGELFF
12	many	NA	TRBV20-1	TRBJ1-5	TGCAGTGCTAGAACGGGGGATCAGCCCCAGCATTTT	CSARTGDQPQHF
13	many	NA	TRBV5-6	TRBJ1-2	TGTGCCAGCAGCCCGGGGTATAACTATGGCTACACCTTC	CASSPGYNYGYTF
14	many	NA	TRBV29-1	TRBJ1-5	TGCAGCGTCACAATGGGGGGGGCCCATCAGCCCCAGCATTTT	CSVTMGGAHQPQHF
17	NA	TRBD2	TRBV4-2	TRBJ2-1	TGTGCCAGCAGCCAAGGGGTGGAGGTCGGGGGGTACAATGAGCAGTTCTTC	CASSQGVEVGGYNEQFF
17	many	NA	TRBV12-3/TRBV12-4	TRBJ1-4	TGTGCCAGCACCCGGGCCCTCATAGGCCGCCAGTCGACCAAACTGTTTTTT	CASTRALIGRQSTKLFF
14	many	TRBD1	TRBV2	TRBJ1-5	TGTGCCAGCAGTTCGGACAGGAACAATCAGCCCCAGCATTTT	CASSSDRNNQPQHF
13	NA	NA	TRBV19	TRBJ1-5	TGTGCCAGTAGCTACAGGGAGGGACAGCCCCAGCATTTT	CASSYREGQPQHF
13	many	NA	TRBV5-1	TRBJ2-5	TGCGCCAGCAGAACAGGGGAGGGGTTGACCCAGTACTTC	CASRTGEGLTQYF
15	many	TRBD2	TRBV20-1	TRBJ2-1	TGCAGTGCTAGAGATGTGGCGGGGGGGCCCGATGAGCAGTTCTTC	CSARDVAGGPDEQFF
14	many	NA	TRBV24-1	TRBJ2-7	TGTGCCACCAGTGCCACGGCTGTCGGGGACGAGCAGTACTTC	CATSATAVGDEQYF
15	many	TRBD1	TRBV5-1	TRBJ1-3	TGCGCCAGCCGGGACAGCCCGAACTCTGGAAACACCATATATTTT	CASRDSPNSGNTIYF
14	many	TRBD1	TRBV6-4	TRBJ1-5	TGTGCCAGCAGGCGTGGGACAGAAAATCAGCCCCAGCATTTT	CASRRGTENQPQHF
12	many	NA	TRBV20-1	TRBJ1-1	TGCAGTGCTAGAGAGGCGAACACTGAAGCTTTCTTT	CSAREANTEAFF
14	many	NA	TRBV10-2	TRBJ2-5	TGCGCCAGCAGTGACTCCCAGATGCAAGAGACCCAGTACTTC	CASSDSQMQETQYF
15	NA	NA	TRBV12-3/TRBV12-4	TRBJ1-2	TGTGCCAGCAGCCACCGGGACGGAGCTAACTATGGCTACACCTTC	CASSHRDGANYGYTF
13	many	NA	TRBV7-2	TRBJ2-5	TGTGCCAGCAGCTTGGTCAGGGAAGAGACCCAGTACTTC	CASSLVREETQYF
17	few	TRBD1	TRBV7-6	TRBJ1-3	TGTGCCAGCAGCCGGGGACAGGGGGCTATGTCTGGAAACACCATATATTTT	CASSRGQGAMSGNTIYF
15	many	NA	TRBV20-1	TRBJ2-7	TGCAGTGCCACCGGACAGCCCGAATTAACCTACGAGCAGTACTTC	CSATGQPELTYEQYF
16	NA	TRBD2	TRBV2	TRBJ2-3	TGTGCCAGCAGTACCACTAGCGGATTTAGCACAGATACGCAGTATTTT	CASSTTSGFSTDTQYF
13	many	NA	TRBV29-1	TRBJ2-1	TGCAGCGTTGCTTTCGCCATTTACAATGAGCAGTTCTTC	CSVAFAIYNEQFF
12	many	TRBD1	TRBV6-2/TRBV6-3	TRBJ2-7	TGTGCCAGCGGGACAGGGGGCCACGAGCAGTACTTC	CASGTGGHEQYF